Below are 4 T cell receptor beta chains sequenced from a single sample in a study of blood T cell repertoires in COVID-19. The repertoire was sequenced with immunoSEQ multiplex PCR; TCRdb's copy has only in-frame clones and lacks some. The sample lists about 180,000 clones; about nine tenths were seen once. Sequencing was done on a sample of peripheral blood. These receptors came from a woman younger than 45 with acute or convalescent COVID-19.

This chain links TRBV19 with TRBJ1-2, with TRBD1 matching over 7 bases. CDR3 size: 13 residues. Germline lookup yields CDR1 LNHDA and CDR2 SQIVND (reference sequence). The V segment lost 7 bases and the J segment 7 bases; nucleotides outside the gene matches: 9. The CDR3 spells CASTIPGTAGYTF. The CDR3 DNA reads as TGTGCCAGTACCATCCCCGGGACAGCTGGCTACACCTTC.

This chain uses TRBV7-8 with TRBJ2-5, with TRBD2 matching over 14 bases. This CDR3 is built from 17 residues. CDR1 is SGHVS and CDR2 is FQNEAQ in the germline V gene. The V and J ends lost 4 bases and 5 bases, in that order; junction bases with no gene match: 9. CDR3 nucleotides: TGTGCCAGCAGCTCTAAAGGGACTAGCGGGAGTGGGGAGACCCAGTACTTC. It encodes CASSSKGTSGSGETQYF.

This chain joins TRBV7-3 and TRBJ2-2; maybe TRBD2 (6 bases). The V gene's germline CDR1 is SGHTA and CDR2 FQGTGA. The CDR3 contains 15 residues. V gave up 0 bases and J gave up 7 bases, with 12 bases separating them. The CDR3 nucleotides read TGTGCCAGCAGCTTAACAGACAGCGGGTACGGGGAGCTGTTTTTT. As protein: CASSLTDSGYGELFF.

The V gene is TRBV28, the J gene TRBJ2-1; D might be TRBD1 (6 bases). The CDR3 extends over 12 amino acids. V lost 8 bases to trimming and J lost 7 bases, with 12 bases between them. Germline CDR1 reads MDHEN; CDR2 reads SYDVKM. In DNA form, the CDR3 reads TGTGCCAGCCACAGGGCGGTGAATGAGCAGTTCTTC. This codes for CASHRAVNEQFF.